Listed below are T cell receptor beta chains from one sample, sequenced in a study of blood T cell repertoires in COVID-19. The data were produced by immunoSEQ multiplex PCR, yet TCRdb's version contains in-frame clones alone and is incomplete. Of 150,000 to 200,000 clones detected, roughly 80% appear once; the ten largest clones hold under 5.5%. Specimen: peripheral blood. Receptors originate from a woman under 40 with acute or convalescent COVID-19. The CDR3 runs from the conserved cysteine through the conserved F or W. Fields, in order: V gene, J gene, clone size, D gene, CDR3 protein, CDR3 DNA. D genes are given only for firm matches. The size of a clone is reported for some rows only, either as once, few or many, or as a class for expanded clones.

V: TRBV19; J: TRBJ2-2; size: -; D: -; CDR3: CASRAARGQGNTGELFF; DNA: TGTGCCAGTAGAGCCGCAAGGGGCCAGGGTAACACCGGGGAGCTGTTTTTT
V: TRBV28; J: TRBJ1-5; size: once; D: -; CDR3: CASTTGGEGQPQHF; DNA: TGTGCCAGCACCACCGGGGGGGAGGGGCAGCCCCAGCATTTT
V: TRBV7-9; J: TRBJ1-3; size: few; D: -; CDR3: CASSLGQSSGNTIYF; DNA: TGTGCCAGCAGCTTAGGACAGAGCTCTGGAAACACCATATATTTT
V: TRBV27; J: TRBJ2-3; size: -; D: TRBD2; CDR3: CASRSGRAGGTDTQYF; DNA: TGTGCCAGCCGTAGCGGGAGGGCCGGGGGCACAGATACGCAGTATTTT
V: TRBV13; J: TRBJ2-7; size: -; D: TRBD1; CDR3: CASSFRDRPFNF; DNA: TGTGCCAGCAGCTTCCGGGACAGGCCTTTTAACTTC
V: TRBV2; J: TRBJ2-6; size: once; D: -; CDR3: CASSDRFSGANVLTF; DNA: TGTGCCAGCAGTGACCGGTTCTCTGGGGCCAACGTCCTGACTTTC
V: TRBV24-1; J: TRBJ2-1; size: -; D: TRBD2; CDR3: CATSDSGREVNEQFF; DNA: TGTGCCACCAGTGATTCCGGGAGGGAAGTAAATGAGCAGTTCTTC
V: TRBV5-4; J: TRBJ1-2; size: -; D: TRBD1; CDR3: CASSPGQEVYGYTF; DNA: TGTGCCAGCAGCCCCGGACAGGAGGTCTATGGCTACACCTTC
V: TRBV5-1; J: TRBJ2-5; size: few; D: -; CDR3: CASSPGFREETQYF; DNA: TGCGCCAGCAGCCCTGGGTTCAGGGAAGAGACCCAGTACTTC
V: TRBV10-1; J: TRBJ2-3; size: -; D: TRBD2; CDR3: CASSPVKAGADTQYF; DNA: TGCGCCAGCTCCCCCGTAAAAGCGGGGGCAGATACGCAGTATTTT
V: TRBV15; J: TRBJ2-7; size: -; D: TRBD2; CDR3: CATSRDGGDSYEQYF; DNA: TGTGCCACCAGCAGAGATGGGGGGGACTCCTACGAGCAGTACTTC
V: TRBV28; J: TRBJ2-7; size: -; D: -; CDR3: CASSPIGRGTYEQYF; DNA: TGTGCCAGCAGTCCCATTGGCAGGGGTACGTACGAGCAGTACTTC
V: TRBV27; J: TRBJ1-2; size: -; D: -; CDR3: CASSFRGLDGYTF; DNA: TGTGCCAGCAGTTTTAGAGGGTTGGATGGCTACACCTTC
V: TRBV29-1; J: TRBJ2-3; size: -; D: -; CDR3: CSDQTGSTDTQYF; DNA: TGCAGCGACCAAACAGGGTCCACAGATACGCAGTATTTT
V: TRBV6-2/TRBV6-3; J: TRBJ1-1; size: -; D: -; CDR3: CASSHSSSWGPNTEAFF; DNA: TGTGCCAGCAGCCACTCATCGTCGTGGGGGCCGAACACTGAAGCTTTCTTT
V: TRBV19; J: TRBJ2-3; size: once; D: TRBD1; CDR3: CASRRQGTDTQYF; DNA: TGTGCCAGTAGGAGACAGGGAACAGATACGCAGTATTTT
V: TRBV29-1; J: TRBJ1-2; size: -; D: TRBD1; CDR3: CSVIVEDRVNGYTF; DNA: TGCAGCGTTATCGTGGAGGACAGGGTTAATGGCTACACCTTC
V: TRBV5-4; J: TRBJ1-4; size: -; D: TRBD1; CDR3: CASSLDRGHNNEKLFF; DNA: TGTGCCAGCAGCCTAGACAGGGGGCATAATAATGAAAAACTGTTTTTT
V: TRBV4-1; J: TRBJ2-3; size: -; D: -; CDR3: CASSLVEWGADTQYF; DNA: TGCGCCAGCAGCCTCGTAGAATGGGGGGCAGATACGCAGTATTTT
V: TRBV10-3; J: TRBJ2-3; size: -; D: -; CDR3: CAISDFEVALNTDTQYF; DNA: TGTGCCATCAGTGACTTTGAGGTAGCGCTAAACACAGATACGCAGTATTTT
V: TRBV7-2; J: TRBJ1-1; size: -; D: -; CDR3: CASSLVRGRAFF; DNA: TGTGCCAGCAGCTTAGTACGAGGGAGAGCTTTCTTT
V: TRBV5-1; J: TRBJ2-3; size: -; D: TRBD1; CDR3: CASNRDRGGTDTQYF; DNA: TGCGCCAGCAACCGGGACAGGGGAGGCACAGATACGCAGTATTTT
V: TRBV9; J: TRBJ2-5; size: -; D: TRBD2; CDR3: CASSVASGRMETQYF; DNA: TGTGCCAGCAGCGTAGCTAGCGGGAGGATGGAGACCCAGTACTTC
V: TRBV5-4; J: TRBJ1-2; size: -; D: -; CDR3: CASRTGSLYGYTF; DNA: TGTGCCAGCCGGACGGGAAGCCTCTATGGCTACACCTTC
V: TRBV7-8; J: TRBJ1-1; size: once; D: -; CDR3: CASSLGGYPEAFF; DNA: TGTGCCAGCAGCTTAGGAGGGTACCCTGAAGCTTTCTTT
V: TRBV11-3; J: TRBJ2-7; size: -; D: TRBD2; CDR3: CASSSGGAEQYF; DNA: TGTGCCAGCAGCTCCGGGGGGGCGGAGCAGTACTTC
V: TRBV7-2; J: TRBJ2-1; size: -; D: -; CDR3: CASSLDLGRMDEQFF; DNA: TGTGCCAGCAGCTTAGATTTGGGGCGCATGGATGAGCAGTTCTTC
V: TRBV27; J: TRBJ2-7; size: -; D: TRBD1; CDR3: CASSLLTGAEQYF; DNA: TGTGCCAGCAGTTTACTTACAGGGGCCGAGCAGTACTTC
V: TRBV20-1; J: TRBJ2-1; size: -; D: TRBD2; CDR3: CSASKALLAGGHNEQFF; DNA: TGCAGTGCTAGTAAAGCTCTACTAGCGGGAGGCCACAATGAGCAGTTCTTC
V: TRBV5-4; J: TRBJ2-2; size: -; D: TRBD1; CDR3: CASSMGDRVTGELFF; DNA: TGTGCCAGCAGCATGGGGGACAGGGTCACCGGGGAGCTGTTTTTT
V: TRBV4-1; J: TRBJ2-7; size: -; D: TRBD2; CDR3: CASSQDFTSGSLPSSYEQYF; DNA: TGCGCCAGCAGCCAAGACTTTACTAGCGGGAGCTTGCCCAGCTCCTACGAGCAGTACTTC
V: TRBV5-5; J: TRBJ2-7; size: -; D: TRBD2; CDR3: CASSLSGGFYEQYF; DNA: TGTGCCAGCAGCTTAAGCGGGGGATTTTACGAGCAGTACTTC
V: TRBV13; J: TRBJ2-5; size: -; D: -; CDR3: CASSLGRGLLYF; DNA: TGTGCCAGCAGCTTAGGCCGGGGACTGCTATACTTC
V: TRBV2; J: TRBJ2-1; size: -; D: TRBD1; CDR3: CASPGGQGSSEQFF; DNA: TGTGCCAGCCCCGGAGGACAGGGGTCGAGTGAGCAGTTCTTC
V: TRBV6-5; J: TRBJ1-3; size: -; D: -; CDR3: CASSYSMQGKYTIYF; DNA: TGTGCCAGCAGTTACTCGATGCAGGGAAAATACACCATATATTTT
V: TRBV5-4; J: TRBJ2-1; size: -; D: TRBD1; CDR3: CASSLWVGTGANEQFF; DNA: TGTGCCAGCAGCTTGTGGGTTGGGACAGGGGCCAATGAGCAGTTCTTC
V: TRBV6-2/TRBV6-3; J: TRBJ2-4; size: once; D: TRBD2; CDR3: CASSYEAGVAKNIQYF; DNA: TGTGCCAGCAGTTACGAGGCGGGAGTGGCCAAAAACATTCAGTACTTC
V: TRBV6-2/TRBV6-3; J: TRBJ2-1; size: -; D: TRBD2; CDR3: CASSDLAGGPMFVYNEQFF; DNA: TGTGCCAGCAGTGATCTAGCGGGAGGGCCTATGTTCGTCTACAATGAGCAGTTCTTC
V: TRBV10-3; J: TRBJ1-5; size: -; D: TRBD1; CDR3: CAISPGTGSNQPQHF; DNA: TGTGCCATCAGTCCCGGGACAGGGAGCAATCAGCCCCAGCATTTT
V: TRBV13; J: TRBJ2-5; size: -; D: -; CDR3: CASSLRTAQETQYF; DNA: TGTGCCAGCAGCTTAAGGACAGCCCAAGAGACCCAGTACTTC
V: TRBV6-5; J: TRBJ2-5; size: -; D: -; CDR3: CASSSFGESRKTQYF; DNA: TGTGCCAGCAGTTCCTTTGGTGAGAGTAGAAAGACCCAGTACTTC
V: TRBV27; J: TRBJ1-2; size: -; D: -; CDR3: CASSLRLGRGYDGYTF; DNA: TGTGCCAGCAGTTTGCGACTAGGTAGAGGGTATGATGGCTACACCTTC
V: TRBV25-1; J: TRBJ1-2; size: -; D: TRBD1; CDR3: CASSRPGQRYGYTF; DNA: TGTGCCAGCAGTAGGCCGGGACAGAGATATGGCTACACCTTC
V: TRBV15; J: TRBJ2-3; size: -; D: TRBD2; CDR3: CATSRARGTSGTGGTDTQYF; DNA: TGTGCCACCAGCAGAGCGCGTGGGACTAGCGGGACGGGAGGCACAGATACGCAGTATTTT
V: TRBV20-1; J: TRBJ2-1; size: -; D: TRBD2; CDR3: CSASNLAGDGEQFF; DNA: TGCAGTGCTAGTAATCTAGCGGGAGACGGTGAGCAGTTCTTC